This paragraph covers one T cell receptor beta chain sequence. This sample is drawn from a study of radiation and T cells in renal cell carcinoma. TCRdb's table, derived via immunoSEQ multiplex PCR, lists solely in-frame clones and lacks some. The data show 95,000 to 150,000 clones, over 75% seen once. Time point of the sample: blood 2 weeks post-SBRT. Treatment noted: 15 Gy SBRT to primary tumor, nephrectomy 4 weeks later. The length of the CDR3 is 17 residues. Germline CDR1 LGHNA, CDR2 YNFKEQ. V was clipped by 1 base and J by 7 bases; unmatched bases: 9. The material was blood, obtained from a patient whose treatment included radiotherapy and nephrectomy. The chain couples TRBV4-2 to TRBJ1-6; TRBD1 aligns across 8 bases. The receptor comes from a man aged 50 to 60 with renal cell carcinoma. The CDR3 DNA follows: TGTGCCAGCAGCCAAGCCCCCCGGGGACAGGAAAATTCACCCCTCCACTTT. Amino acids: CASSQAPRGQENSPLHF.